This entry lists 31 T cell receptor beta chains sequenced from one sample in a study of synovial regulatory T cells in juvenile arthritis. Some clones are missing from TCRdb's copy, which holds only in-frame ones; the method was immunoSEQ multiplex PCR. There are 8,000 to 10,000 clones in the sample, with 0.35% held by the top ten. The material sequenced was Treg cells from blood. The subset: remaining (HLA-DR-negative) circulating blood Treg cells. The receptors shown here come from a donor younger than 30 with juvenile idiopathic arthritis.

The chain recombines TRBV11-2 with TRBJ2-1; absent DNA, TCRdb's TRBD2 call cannot be checked. Looked up from germline, CDR1 is SGHAT and CDR2 is FQNNGV. The CDR3 has 15 amino acids. DNA is not on record. Here the CDR3 reads CASSSLAGTYNEQFF.

This chain links TRBV4-1 with TRBJ2-3; TCRdb names TRBD2, which stays unverified in the absence of DNA. The germline V gene encodes CDR1 MGHRA and CDR2 YSYEKL. This CDR3 is built from 16 residues. The DNA is not on file. The CDR3 here is CASSQVTSGRTDTQYF.

The gene calls are TRBV27 and TRBJ1-2. Germline values: CDR1 MNHEY, CDR2 SMNVEV (reference sequence). This CDR3 spans 15 amino acids. The entry carries no DNA sequence. CDR3 region: CASSLYPSRGGGYTF.

The chain has TRBV10-3 and TRBJ1-3; as DNA is missing, the TRBD1 call by TCRdb cannot be tested. This CDR3 is 17 amino acids long. The record lacks a DNA sequence. Germline CDR1 reads ENHRY; CDR2 reads SYGVKD. CDR3 sequence reads: CAITNTRDRNSGNTIYF.

The J gene is TRBJ1-5, the V gene TRBV4-2; TCRdb returns TRBD1, unconfirmable since there is no DNA. The CDR3 totals 14 residues. The DNA is not on file. Germline values: CDR1 LGHNA, CDR2 YNFKEQ. CDR3 sequence: CASSQDRANQPQHF.

The V call is TRBV10-3, the J call TRBJ2-7; TCRdb's D gene call, TRBD2, goes unchecked for lack of DNA. CDR3 length equals 14 residues. No DNA accompanies this entry. The V gene's germline CDR1 is ENHRY and CDR2 SYGVKD. The CDR3 here is CATNNPGRSYEQYF.

The chain employs TRBV6-1 and TRBJ1-6; the D call from TCRdb, TRBD1, cannot be confirmed without DNA. Germline lookup yields CDR1 MNHNS and CDR2 SASEGT. This CDR3 spans 15 amino acids. Only the protein is available. The CDR3 sequence: CASRTGQGANSPLHF.

The chain is built from TRBV10-3 and TRBJ2-5; TCRdb outputs TRBD1, but without DNA this stays unchecked. The V gene's germline CDR1 is ENHRY and CDR2 SYGVKD. The CDR3 totals 11 residues. A DNA sequence was not provided. The CDR3 sequence is CAAGTTETQYF.

The chain links TRBV4-1 to TRBJ1-1. Germline CDR1 and CDR2: MGHRA and YSYEKL. The CDR3 runs to 17 residues. No DNA sequence was recorded. CDR3 loop: CASSQARMKALDTEAFF.

The V and J genes are TRBV2 and TRBJ2-7; TCRdb designates TRBD2, a call that cannot be tested without DNA. Germline V gene sequence: CDR1 SNHLY, CDR2 FYNNEI. The CDR3 extends over 12 amino acids. No nucleotide data were recorded. The CDR3 reads CASSAFLYEQYF.

The CDR3 protein is CASSTGGYGYTF. The rearrangement links TRBV5-5 to TRBJ1-2; TCRdb designates TRBD1, a call that cannot be tested without DNA. This CDR3 comprises 12 residues. No coding sequence is recorded. The germline CDR1 and CDR2 sequences are SGHKS and YYEKEE (reference sequence).

The CDR3 sequence is CASSGPGYGILDTQYF. V usage is TRBV7-8 and J usage is TRBJ2-3; no DNA is available, so the TRBD1 call from TCRdb remains unchecked. This CDR3 is 16 amino acids long. The coding DNA is unavailable. The germline CDR1 and CDR2 sequences are SGHVS and FQNEAQ.

The chain carries TRBV12-1 and TRBJ1-6. TRBV12-1 is noted as a pseudogene. This CDR3 has 11 residues. Nucleotide data are not available. CDR3 sequence: CASRSLSPLHF.

J is TRBJ1-2 and V is TRBV6-1; the TCRdb call, TRBD1, lacks DNA for checking. The germline CDR1 and CDR2 sequences are MNHNS and SASEGT. The CDR3 runs 12 residues. Only the protein sequence is given. The CDR3 loop reads CASNGRAYGYTF.

The rearrangement uses TRBV19 and TRBJ2-1; TCRdb designates TRBD2, a call that cannot be tested without DNA. CDR3 length: 17 residues. There is no recorded DNA. Germline V gene lookup returns CDR1 LNHDA and CDR2 SQIVND (reference sequence). The CDR3 loop is CASSRGLAGGGRNEQFF. The full variable domain, in which reference TRBV19 and TRBJ2-1 provide the parts outside the CDR3, is DGGITQSPKYLFRKEGQNVTLSCEQNLNHDAMYWYRQDPGQGLRLIYYSQIVNDFQKGDIAEGYSVSREKKESFPLTVTSAQKNPTAFYLCASSRGLAGGGRNEQFFGPGTRLTVL.

The chain employs TRBV6-6 and TRBJ1-5. This CDR3 has 13 residues. DNA is not on record. Germline V gene data show CDR1 as MNHNY and CDR2 as SVGAGI (reference sequence). This CDR3 reads CASLPIWGQPQHF.

V usage is TRBV6-5 and J usage is TRBJ1-2. This CDR3 spans 13 amino acids. No DNA is recorded. The germline CDR1 and CDR2 sequences are MNHEY and SVGAGI. This CDR3 reads CASSLVPGYGYTF.

The chain employs TRBV4-1 and TRBJ2-1; the D call from TCRdb, TRBD2, cannot be confirmed without DNA. The CDR3 extends over 17 amino acids. Only the protein is available. Germline values: CDR1 MGHRA, CDR2 YSYEKL. The CDR3 reads CASSQDRYGFTYNEQFF.

This chain joins TRBV18 and TRBJ2-1; as DNA is missing, the TRBD2 call by TCRdb cannot be tested. The CDR3 has 19 residues. Nucleotide data are not available. Germline-derived CDR1 and CDR2 are KGHSH and LQKENI. The CDR3 region is CASSPPASGARGIYNEQFF. The full variable domain, in which reference TRBV18 and TRBJ2-1 provide the parts outside the CDR3, is NAGVMQNPRHLVRRRGQEARLRCSPMKGHSHVYWYRQLPEEGLKFMVYLQKENIIDESGMPKERFSAEFPKEGPSILRIQQVVRGDSAAYFCASSPPASGARGIYNEQFFGPGTRLTVL.

The J gene is TRBJ2-1, the V gene TRBV7-8; TCRdb calls TRBD2, which cannot be checked without DNA. The CDR3 contains 18 residues. The nucleotide record is missing. In germline, CDR1 is SGHVS, CDR2 FQNEAQ. CDR3 protein: CASSSIQREGRSYNEQFF.

V gene TRBV12-5 combines with J gene TRBJ1-5. Germline values: CDR1 LGHNT, CDR2 FRNRAP. This CDR3 has 19 amino acids. No DNA is given. The CDR3 sequence is CASGLLTGRDPFRNQPQHF.

The V and J genes are TRBV10-3 and TRBJ2-7; without DNA, the TCRdb call of TRBD2 cannot be checked. There are 16 residues in the CDR3. The DNA is not on file. Looked up from germline, CDR1 is ENHRY and CDR2 is SYGVKD. The CDR3 protein is CASSAGLAASGYEQYF.

The rearrangement uses TRBV5-6 and TRBJ1-2; checking the TCRdb D call of TRBD1 is not possible without DNA. The CDR3 is made up of 13 amino acids. No DNA accompanies this entry. CDR1 and CDR2 from the germline V gene are SGHDT and YYEEEE. The chain's CDR3 is CASSPTGLPGYTF.

The V gene is TRBV10-3, the J gene TRBJ1-3. The germline gives CDR1 ENHRY, CDR2 SYGVKD. CDR3 size: 15 residues. Only the protein sequence is given. This CDR3 is CAIRTNPSAGNTIYF.

CDR3 region: CASRSLAEYEQYF. The V gene is TRBV2, the J gene TRBJ2-7; TCRdb indicates TRBD2, and absent DNA this call remains unverified. The CDR3 extends over 13 amino acids. No DNA is recorded. Germline CDR1 reads SNHLY; CDR2 reads FYNNEI. The full variable domain, rest sourced from reference TRBV2 and TRBJ2-7, is EPEVTQTPSHQVTQMGQEVILRCVPISNHLYFYWYRQILGQKVEFLVSFYNNEISEKSEIFDDQFSVERPDGSNFTLKIRSTKLEDSAMYFCASRSLAEYEQYFGPGTRLTVT.

The chain has TRBV10-3 and TRBJ1-6; TCRdb selects TRBD1, and the lack of DNA leaves this call unchecked. Germline-derived CDR1 and CDR2 are ENHRY and SYGVKD. CDR3 length equals 14 residues. Only the protein is available. The CDR3 reads CAISEPGNNSPLHF.

This sequence joins TRBV5-1 and TRBJ2-2. The CDR3 extends over 12 amino acids. Only the protein sequence is given. CDR1 and CDR2 (germline): SGHRS, YFSETQ. CDR3 sequence reads: CASSLTGGELFF.

The chain recombines TRBV6-1 with TRBJ2-1; no DNA is available, so the TRBD2 call from TCRdb remains unchecked. The length of the CDR3 is 14 residues. No DNA accompanies this entry. Germline V gene sequence: CDR1 MNHNS, CDR2 SASEGT. The CDR3: CASNGRPTYNEQFF.

The V and J genes are TRBV7-2 and TRBJ1-2; TCRdb proposes TRBD1, but this gene call is untestable without DNA. Germline V gene data show CDR1 as SGHTA and CDR2 as FQGNSA. This CDR3 contains 13 residues. No DNA appears here. The chain's CDR3 is CASSRTGRHGYTF.

The rearrangement joins TRBV10-3 to TRBJ1-1. The CDR3 has 14 amino acids. There is no recorded DNA. CDR1 and CDR2 from the germline V gene are ENHRY and SYGVKD. The CDR3 reads CAISDFVLNTEAFF.

This rearrangement joins TRBV19 to TRBJ1-5; absent DNA, TCRdb's TRBD1 call cannot be checked. Per germline, CDR1 LNHDA and CDR2 SQIVND (reference sequence). There are 15 residues in the CDR3. No DNA was logged. CDR3 in amino acids: CASSSGQNVGQPQHF.